The 29 T cell receptor beta chains reported below all come from one sample, sequenced in a study of blood T cell repertoires in COVID-19 (dated by TCRdb to the early 2020s). Libraries came from the immunoSEQ multiplex PCR assay. TCRdb mirrors the immuneACCESS table, restricted to in-frame sequences. Some clones are absent from its copies; in checked studies, under half trace to an unresolved V gene, and the reason for the others is unknown. The sample has about 120,000 clones on record, over 65% of them singletons. The top ten clones comprise roughly 2.4% of the sample. The specimen sequenced was peripheral blood. Receptor source: a man younger than 45 with acute or convalescent COVID-19.

The chain recombines TRBV27 with TRBJ2-1; D is perhaps TRBD1 (5 bases). Germline V lookup: CDR1 MNHEY, CDR2 SMNVEV (reference sequence). Trimming removed 1 base from V and 9 bases from J, with 10 bases in between. The CDR3 extends over 13 amino acids. The CDR3 DNA sequence: TGTGCCAGCAGTTTATATGGGGCGACTGAGCAGTTCTTC. Residues: CASSLYGATEQFF.

This rearrangement joins TRBV24-1 to TRBJ2-1, with 9 nucleotides matching TRBD2. Germline V gene lookup returns CDR1 KGHDR and CDR2 SFDVKD. The J segment lost 0 bases and the V segment lost 6 bases, leaving 8 bases of the junction unmatched. CDR3 length: 17 residues. The CDR3 here is CATSQTGTSYSYNEQFF. CDR3 bases: TGTGCCACCAGTCAAACCGGGACTAGCTACTCCTACAATGAGCAGTTCTTC.

The chain links TRBV30 to TRBJ2-3; 9 nucleotides agree with TRBD1. Germline V lookup: CDR1 GTSNPN, CDR2 SVGIG (reference sequence). The CDR3 is 12 residues long. The CDR3 loop is CGHRGLTDTQYF. DNA of the CDR3: TGTGGCCACAGGGGGCTGACAGATACGCAGTATTTT.

This clone has just one count. The rearrangement uses TRBV7-4 and TRBJ2-2; 11 bases match TRBD2. J gave up 4 bases and V 7 bases, and 17 bases lay outside the gene matches. Germline CDR1 is SGHVT and CDR2 is SQSDAQ. The CDR3 runs 19 residues. The CDR3 DNA is TGTGCCAGCAACCCACCAACTAGCGGGGGACCCGCGAGCACCGGGGAGCTGTTTTTT. Encoded protein: CASNPPTSGGPASTGELFF.

The rearrangement uses TRBV13 and TRBJ2-3; 9 bases are a match to TRBD1. This CDR3 contains 15 residues. Trimming took 4 bases from V and 4 from J; bases not matched to a gene: 6. Germline assignment: CDR1 PRHDT and CDR2 FYEKMQ (reference sequence). The CDR3 loop is CASSSGTGYSDTQYF. For the CDR3, the DNA is TGTGCCAGCAGCTCCGGGACAGGGTACTCAGATACGCAGTATTTT.

This clone showed up just a few times. This chain joins TRBV20-1 and TRBJ1-5; possibly TRBD1 for D (6 bases). The germline gives CDR1 DFQATT, CDR2 SNEGSKA (reference sequence). The V end lost 3 bases, the J end lost 3 bases, and 9 bases lay between the germline ends. This CDR3 has 13 residues. Here the CDR3 DNA reads TGCAGTGCTAGTGCAGGGGTCAATCAGCCCCAGCATTTT. As protein: CSASAGVNQPQHF.

This clone was recorded once. The rearrangement joins TRBV12-5 to TRBJ1-1, with 7 bases matching TRBD1. CDR3 size: 15 residues. Germline CDR1 reads LGHNT; CDR2 reads FRNRAP. Germline trimming cut 3 bases from V and 4 bases from J; bases unmatched to any gene: 8. The CDR3 nucleotides are TGTGCTAGTGGTTTTGATATAGGGGGCTTCACTGAAGCTTTCTTT. It codes for CASGFDIGGFTEAFF.

This clone was seen a handful of times. The chain uses TRBV7-9 and TRBJ2-3, with D tentatively TRBD2 (7 bases). The CDR3 sequence is 18 residues long. V shed 3 bases and J shed 8 bases, with 27 bases lying between them. Germline CDR1 reads SEHNR; CDR2 reads FQNEAQ (reference sequence). Written as DNA, the CDR3 is TGTGCCAGCAGCTTGACCGGCGGGGGCCGATCTACGGCCTCTACGCAGTATTTT. It codes for CASSLTGGGRSTASTQYF.

J is TRBJ1-2 and V is TRBV4-3, with unresolved D. V was trimmed by 0 bases and J by 7 bases, leaving 18 bases between them. The CDR3 has 16 residues. Germline V gene lookup returns CDR1 LGHNA and CDR2 YSLEER. This CDR3 reads CASSQEPPGEPGGYTF. The CDR3 DNA sequence: TGCGCCAGCAGCCAAGAGCCGCCCGGGGAGCCGGGTGGCTACACCTTC.

V gene TRBV4-2 combines with J gene TRBJ1-6, with a weak D call TRBD1 (5 bases). This CDR3 has 17 amino acids. V lost 3 bases and J lost 10, with 22 bases in between. The germline V gene has CDR1 LGHNA and CDR2 YNFKEQ. In DNA form, the CDR3 reads TGTGCCAGCAGCCAGGGGGGACGGGCATTTCTCGGGTCACCCCTCCACTTT. Its translation is CASSQGGRAFLGSPLHF.

This clone was seen a few times. The V call is TRBV6-6, the J call TRBJ2-2; D perhaps matches TRBD1 (6 bases). This CDR3 has 14 amino acids. Trimming removed 7 bases from V and 7 bases from J, with 16 bases in between. Germline CDR1 MNHNY, CDR2 SVGAGI (reference sequence). CDR3 amino acids: CASTRAGDYGELFF. In DNA, the CDR3 is TGTGCCAGCACCCGAGCAGGGGATTACGGGGAGCTGTTTTTT.

The chain links TRBV27 to TRBJ1-6, with D tentatively TRBD1 (5 bases). Germline values: CDR1 MNHEY, CDR2 SMNVEV (reference sequence). V was shortened by 4 bases and J by 5 bases, with 15 bases between the two germline ends. The CDR3 spans 16 residues. CDR3 nucleotide sequence: TGTGCCAGCAGTTCAACTGACAGCGGGAATAATTCACCCCTCCACTTT. Translation gives CASSSTDSGNNSPLHF.

The chain links TRBV7-8 to TRBJ1-2; the D is unclear. Germline V CDR1 and CDR2: SGHVS, FQNEAQ. The CDR3 extends over 13 amino acids. With 3 bases removed from V and 2 bases from J, the gap between germline ends came to 7 bases. CDR3 loop: CASSLDSNYGYTF. CDR3 DNA: TGTGCCAGCAGCTTGGATAGCAACTATGGCTACACCTTC.

The V call is TRBV10-3, the J call TRBJ2-5, with D perhaps TRBD1 (6 bases). Germline lookup yields CDR1 ENHRY and CDR2 SYGVKD. This CDR3 contains 15 residues. V was cut by 6 bases and J by 0 bases, with 14 bases left in between. CDR3: CAIRGISGDQETQYF. The CDR3 DNA follows: TGTGCCATCAGGGGAATATCAGGGGACCAAGAGACCCAGTACTTC.

The gene calls are TRBV5-8 and TRBJ1-5, with 7 bases that match TRBD1. Trimming at V came to 6 bases and at J to 7 bases, leaving 13 bases not matched to a gene. This CDR3 has 15 amino acids. The germline V gene has CDR1 SGHTS and CDR2 YDEGEE. CDR3 in DNA: TGTGCCAGCACCCTATTACAGGGGACAGAGCAGCCCCAGCATTTT. It encodes CASTLLQGTEQPQHF.

This chain uses TRBV11-1 with TRBJ2-1, with 10 positions matching TRBD2. Trimming took 5 bases from V and 7 from J; bases not matched to a gene: 11. Germline CDR1 is SGHAT and CDR2 is FQDESV (reference sequence). The CDR3 has 16 residues. This CDR3 is CASSDPSGGNLNEQFF. The DNA for the CDR3 is TGTGCCAGCAGCGACCCTAGCGGGGGAAATTTGAATGAGCAGTTCTTC.

J is TRBJ2-1 and V is TRBV7-9; TRBD2 matches 12 bases. This CDR3 is built from 17 residues. The germline gives CDR1 SEHNR, CDR2 FQNEAQ (reference sequence). The ends lost 1 base at V and 4 bases at J; junction bases unmatched: 5. CDR3 in DNA: TGTGCCAGCAGCTTAGTGGTTCTAGCGGGAGGGTACAATGAGCAGTTCTTC. This sequence encodes CASSLVVLAGGYNEQFF.

J is TRBJ2-7 and V is TRBV19, with TRBD2 as a possible D gene (6 bases). Germline V gene lookup returns CDR1 LNHDA and CDR2 SQIVND (reference sequence). The germline V and J ends were trimmed by 6 bases and 2 bases, with 20 bases remaining between them. CDR3 length: 16 residues. DNA for the CDR3: TGTGCCAGTAGCCCTCTCCGGGGGAATCGCCCCTACGAGCAGTACTTC. Translating it yields CASSPLRGNRPYEQYF.

A single count supports this clone. J is TRBJ2-1 and V is TRBV29-1, with 7 bases that match TRBD2. Germline V CDR1 and CDR2: SQVTM, ANQGSEA. Losses at the gene ends were 4 bases for V and 0 bases for J; bases not matched to a gene: 3. The CDR3 contains 14 residues. CDR3 nucleotides: TGCAGCGTTGCCGGCGGGAGCTCCTACAATGAGCAGTTCTTC. Protein product: CSVAGGSSYNEQFF.

This chain connects TRBV7-2 to TRBJ2-1; TRBD2 matches at 8 bases. Germline V gene data show CDR1 as SGHTA and CDR2 as FQGNSA. CDR3 length: 15 amino acids. Trimming took 5 bases from V and 0 from J; bases not matched to a gene: 3. Here the CDR3 reads CASSPAGGSYNEQFF. The CDR3 bases are TGTGCCAGCAGCCCTGCGGGGGGCTCCTACAATGAGCAGTTCTTC.

This clone was seen a single time. This rearrangement joins TRBV19 to TRBJ1-1; D is possibly TRBD1 (5 bases). Germline V gene lookup returns CDR1 LNHDA and CDR2 SQIVND (reference sequence). With 3 bases removed from V and 2 bases from J, the gap between germline ends came to 7 bases. The CDR3 is 13 residues long. CDR3 sequence: CASSIGHNTEAFF. In DNA, the CDR3 is TGTGCCAGTAGTATTGGACATAACACTGAAGCTTTCTTT.

The chain joins TRBV2 to TRBJ1-5, with 12 bases matching TRBD1. V gave up 3 bases and J gave up 9 bases; unmatched junction bases: 6. Germline CDR1 SNHLY, CDR2 FYNNEI. This CDR3 region has 15 residues. This chain's CDR3 is CASSEGTGGGRPQHF. The CDR3, as DNA: TGTGCCAGCAGTGAGGGGACAGGGGGCGGACGGCCCCAGCATTTT.

The chain carries TRBV19 and TRBJ1-2, with a possible D match to TRBD1 (5 bases). V dropped 6 bases and J dropped 4 bases, with 9 bases sitting between them. This CDR3 has 12 residues. From germline, CDR1 is LNHDA and CDR2 SQIVND (reference sequence). The DNA for the CDR3 is TGTGCCAGTAGGGGGCTCGGCTATGGCTACACCTTC. Encoded protein: CASRGLGYGYTF.

This chain joins TRBV15 and TRBJ2-7, with D unresolved. CDR1 and CDR2 (germline): LNHNV, YYDKDF (reference sequence). Trimming cost V 5 bases and J 5 bases, with 13 bases left between them. The CDR3 contains 13 residues. CDR3 DNA sequence: TGTGCCACCAGCCAGCCGGTGAGGAACGAGCAGTACTTC. Its translation: CATSQPVRNEQYF. The full variable domain, completed using reference TRBV15 and TRBJ2-7, is DAMVIQNPRYQVTQFGKPVTLSCSQTLNHNVMYWYQQKSSQAPKLLFHYYDKDFNNEADTPDNFQSRRPNTSFCFLDIRSPGLGDTAMYLCATSQPVRNEQYFGPGTRLTVT.

CDR3 protein: CASRQGVEKLFF. CDR3 in DNA: TGTGCCTCCAGACAGGGGGTTGAAAAACTGTTTTTT. V usage is TRBV2 and J usage is TRBJ1-4, with 9 bases lining up with TRBD1. There are 12 residues in the CDR3. CDR1 and CDR2 from the germline V gene are SNHLY and FYNNEI. Trimming took 11 bases from V and 7 from J; bases not matched to a gene: 5.

This chain connects TRBV30 to TRBJ1-5; tentatively, D is TRBD1 (6 bases). V gave up 0 bases and J gave up 4 bases, with 10 bases separating them. Germline-derived CDR1 and CDR2 are GTSNPN and SVGIG (reference sequence). The CDR3 length is 14 residues. CDR3 nucleotides: TGTGCCTGGAGTGTACAACAGGGTAATCAGCCCCAGCATTTT. Translating gives CAWSVQQGNQPQHF.

J is TRBJ1-1 and V is TRBV18; 9 bases map to TRBD1. CDR3 length equals 16 residues. The ends lost 2 bases at V and 2 bases at J; junction bases unmatched: 6. Germline V gives CDR1 KGHSH, CDR2 LQKENI. DNA of the CDR3: TGTGCCAGCTCACCATACCAGGACAGGGGAAACACTGAAGCTTTCTTT. It codes for CASSPYQDRGNTEAFF.

This sequence joins TRBV7-2 and TRBJ1-4; 9 positions agree with TRBD1. V dropped 5 bases and J dropped 5; count of bases not matched to a gene: 6. Germline CDR1 reads SGHTA; CDR2 reads FQGNSA. The length of the CDR3 is 15 residues. CDR3 loop: CASSASGTGNEKLFF. CDR3 nucleotides: TGTGCCAGCAGCGCTTCCGGGACAGGGAATGAAAAACTGTTTTTT.

The chain has TRBV15 and TRBJ1-2; D is uncertain. Trimming shortened V by 4 bases and J by 7 bases, and 19 bases separated the two germline ends. Germline V lookup: CDR1 LNHNV, CDR2 YYDKDF (reference sequence). CDR3 length: 15 amino acids. The CDR3 DNA follows: TGTGCCACCAGCAAACAGAACACCCTGTCCTCTGGCTACACCTTC. Translated, it gives CATSKQNTLSSGYTF.